These 30 T cell receptor beta chains share one sample of origin, sequenced in a study of technical replicates of blood from a few donors. The assay was immunoSEQ multiplex PCR, and TCRdb's table has in-frame clones only and misses some. Of 75,000 to 90,000 clones detected, about nine tenths appear once; the ten largest clones hold about 0.4%. The sample comprised T cells isolated from PBMCs. Receptors were obtained from a human donor in good health.

The chain carries TRBV6-5 and TRBJ2-3, with TRBD1 matching 9 bases. There are 15 residues in the CDR3. Trimming removed 4 bases from V and 11 bases from J; junction bases left unmatched: 13. CDR1 is MNHEY and CDR2 is SVGAGI in the germline V gene. The CDR3 nucleotides read TGTGCCAGCAGTTCTCACGGACAGGGGACCTTCCGGCAGTATTTT. This gives the protein CASSSHGQGTFRQYF.

The chain is built from TRBV7-8 and TRBJ1-2; TRBD1 matches 7 bases. Germline V gene lookup returns CDR1 SGHVS and CDR2 FQNEAQ. V dropped 5 bases and J dropped 4; count of bases not matched to a gene: 10. This CDR3 comprises 15 residues. In DNA, the CDR3 is TGTGCCAGCAGCCTCAACAGGGGAGGCTCCTATGGCTACACCTTC. Amino acid sequence: CASSLNRGGSYGYTF.

The chain recombines TRBV19 with TRBJ2-3; the match to TRBD2 covers 9 bases. The CDR3 has 17 amino acids. Trimming at V came to 3 bases and at J to 3 bases, leaving 10 bases not matched to a gene. CDR1 and CDR2 (germline): LNHDA, SQIVND (reference sequence). As DNA, the CDR3 is TGTGCCAGTAGTATGGGGACGGGCGGGAGGGGAACAGATACGCAGTATTTT. Amino acid sequence: CASSMGTGGRGTDTQYF.

This clone was seen once. The rearrangement uses TRBV9 and TRBJ2-1; TRBD1 agrees at 11 bases. Germline lookup yields CDR1 SGDLS and CDR2 YYNGEE. V dropped 3 bases and J dropped 2; count of bases not matched to a gene: 10. This CDR3 comprises 18 residues. The CDR3 nucleotides are TGTGCCAGCAGCGCGGGACAGGGGGGACTAGGGGCCTACAATGAGCAGTTCTTC. As protein: CASSAGQGGLGAYNEQFF.

The chain carries TRBV15 and TRBJ1-1; the D gene is possibly TRBD1 (5 bases). This CDR3 spans 15 amino acids. Germline lookup yields CDR1 LNHNV and CDR2 YYDKDF (reference sequence). Trimming left V 3 bases short and J 0 bases short, with 11 bases between. CDR3 loop: CATSRWGLMNTEAFF. CDR3 nucleotide sequence: TGTGCCACCAGCAGGTGGGGACTTATGAACACTGAAGCTTTCTTT.

The rearrangement links TRBV7-2 to TRBJ2-3; 12 bases line up with TRBD2. The V segment lost 4 bases and the J segment 2 bases; nucleotides outside the gene matches: 4. CDR1 is SGHTA, CDR2 FQGNSA, per germline. The CDR3 has 16 amino acids. The CDR3 spells CASSSRLAGATDTQYF. The DNA for the CDR3 is TGTGCCAGCAGCTCAAGACTAGCGGGGGCCACAGATACGCAGTATTTT.

The chain uses TRBV28 and TRBJ2-7, with a weak D call TRBD2 (6 bases). The CDR3 has 14 residues. The V and J ends lost 3 bases and 2 bases respectively, with 11 bases between them. CDR1 is MDHEN, CDR2 SYDVKM, per germline. The CDR3 DNA reads as TGTGCCAGCAGTTTCTATAGCGGTCCCTACGAGCAGTACTTC. Residues: CASSFYSGPYEQYF.

This clone was picked up one time. This sequence joins TRBV27 and TRBJ2-7; the match to TRBD1 covers 8 bases. This CDR3 contains 14 residues. CDR1 is MNHEY, CDR2 SMNVEV, per germline (reference sequence). Trimming took 6 bases from V and 0 from J; bases not matched to a gene: 4. The CDR3 reads CASSRDRSSYEQYF. DNA for the CDR3: TGTGCCAGCAGCCGGGACAGGAGCTCCTACGAGCAGTACTTC.

V is TRBV30 and J is TRBJ2-3, with no clear D. Germline loops: CDR1 GTSNPN, CDR2 SVGIG (reference sequence). The ends were cut back, 2 bases at V and 0 bases at J, with 6 bases in the middle. CDR3 length: 13 amino acids. CDR3 loop: CAWSISSTDTQYF. The CDR3 DNA follows: TGTGCCTGGAGTATTTCTAGCACAGATACGCAGTATTTT.

The chain uses TRBV6-6 and TRBJ1-2, with 7 bases identical to TRBD1. Germline assignment: CDR1 MNHNY and CDR2 SVGAGI (reference sequence). This CDR3 spans 14 amino acids. J was trimmed by 5 bases and V by 6 bases; bases with no gene match: 9. CDR3 sequence: CASRVPGQRYGYTF. The DNA of the CDR3 is TGTGCCAGCAGGGTGCCGGGACAGAGGTATGGCTACACCTTC.

The chain recombines TRBV10-3 with TRBJ1-2; TRBD1 matches at 11 bases. Germline values: CDR1 ENHRY, CDR2 SYGVKD. The CDR3 totals 15 residues. Trimming at V came to 4 bases and at J to 6 bases, leaving 7 bases not matched to a gene. For the CDR3, the DNA is TGTGCCATCAGTGCGGGACAGGGGGTTTACGATGGCTACACCTTC. Protein sequence: CAISAGQGVYDGYTF.

This clone was counted a few times. V is TRBV9 and J is TRBJ2-7; D ambiguous. Between the trimmed V and J ends, which lost 3 bases and 1 base, there was a span of 2 bases. This CDR3 is 11 amino acids long. Per germline, CDR1 SGDLS and CDR2 YYNGEE. CDR3 amino acids: CASSASYEQYF. The CDR3 DNA is TGTGCCAGCAGCGCGTCCTACGAGCAGTACTTC.

The chain links TRBV1 to TRBJ1-5; TRBD1, the table's D call, was not compared with the DNA. TRBV1 is described as a pseudogene. This CDR3 has 14 amino acids. This CDR3 reads CTSSQFTGVQPQHF. CDR3 coding DNA: TGCACCAGCAGCCAATTCACAGGGGTTCAGCCCCAGCATTTT.

The chain carries TRBV10-3 and TRBJ2-1; D perhaps matches TRBD2 (5 bases). The CDR3 is 15 residues long. Per germline, CDR1 ENHRY and CDR2 SYGVKD. V was clipped by 4 bases and J by 0 bases, with 10 bases between them. Written as DNA, the CDR3 is TGTGCCATCAGTGCGTTAGCGAGCTCCTACAATGAGCAGTTCTTC. As protein: CAISALASSYNEQFF.

The chain has TRBV30 and TRBJ2-7; unclear D gene. V dropped 4 bases and J dropped 0 bases, with 7 bases sitting between them. From germline, CDR1 is GTSNPN and CDR2 SVGIG (reference sequence). The CDR3 sequence is 12 residues long. The CDR3 region has the DNA TGTGCCTGGACCCTCTCCTCCTACGAGCAGTACTTC. Encoded protein: CAWTLSSYEQYF.

The genes are TRBV7-2 and TRBJ1-2; tentative D call: TRBD1 (5 bases). Trimming removed 2 bases at V and 2 bases at J, with 9 bases between. CDR3 length: 14 amino acids. In germline, CDR1 is SGHTA, CDR2 FQGNSA. CDR3 coding DNA: TGTGCCAGCAGCTTAAGGGGACTCAACTATGGCTACACCTTC. It codes for CASSLRGLNYGYTF.

This clone has only one observation. V gene TRBV6-4 combines with J gene TRBJ1-2, with D perhaps matching TRBD1 (6 bases). Trimming pared 0 bases from V and 8 bases from J, leaving 10 bases between. CDR1 and CDR2 from the germline V gene are MRHNA and SNTAGT. This CDR3 contains 13 residues. DNA for the CDR3: TGTGCCAGCAGTGACTCAGGGGGTTTCGGCTACACCTTC. Protein product: CASSDSGGFGYTF.

This clone was recorded once. This chain uses TRBV28 with TRBJ1-4, with D perhaps TRBD1 (5 bases). CDR1 and CDR2 (germline): MDHEN, SYDVKM. Trimming removed 4 bases at V and 5 bases at J, with 11 bases between. The CDR3 has 14 amino acids. The CDR3 DNA sequence: TGTGCCAGCAGTTCCGGGACTGACAATGAAAAACTGTTTTTT. The encoded protein is CASSSGTDNEKLFF.

A word on this clone: In the same sample, other DNA sequences code for this CDR3. This chain connects TRBV11-2 to TRBJ2-7; D is unclear. V was trimmed by 1 base and J by 0 bases, leaving 4 bases between them. CDR3 size: 13 residues. Germline V gene sequence: CDR1 SGHAT, CDR2 FQNNGV. This CDR3 is CASSLAGSYEQYF. The CDR3, as DNA: TGTGCCAGCAGCTTAGCAGGCTCCTACGAGCAGTACTTC. Full variable domain (rest looked up from reference TRBV11-2 and TRBJ2-7): EAGVAQSPRYKIIEKRQSVAFWCNPISGHATLYWYQQILGQGPKLLIQFQNNGVVDDSQLPKDRFSAERLKGVDSTLKIQPAKLEDSAVYLCASSLAGSYEQYFGPGTRLTVT.

The rearrangement links TRBV7-9 to TRBJ1-1, with D unclear. The V end lost 5 bases, the J end lost 4 bases, and 5 bases lay between the germline ends. The germline CDR1 and CDR2 sequences are SEHNR and FQNEAQ (reference sequence). The CDR3 is made up of 11 amino acids. The CDR3 sequence is CASSPLTEAFF. Here the CDR3 DNA reads TGTGCCAGCAGCCCCCTCACTGAAGCTTTCTTT. Together with reference TRBV7-9 and TRBJ1-1, the CDR3 gives the full variable domain: DTGVSQNPRHKITKRGQNVTFRCDPISEHNRLYWYRQTLGQGPEFLTYFQNEAQLEKSRLLSDRFSAERPKGSFSTLEIQRTEQGDSAMYLCASSPLTEAFFGQGTRLTVV.

In this sample, this clone turned up once. The chain couples TRBV7-2 to TRBJ2-7; TRBD2 agrees at 9 bases. This CDR3 has 17 amino acids. V dropped 0 bases and J dropped 1; count of bases not matched to a gene: 7. Germline V gene sequence: CDR1 SGHTA, CDR2 FQGNSA. CDR3 in amino acids: CASSLAASGVISYEQYF. CDR3 nucleotides: TGTGCCAGCAGCTTAGCGGCTAGCGGGGTTATATCCTACGAGCAGTACTTC.

The chain is built from TRBV2 and TRBJ2-7, with D perhaps matching TRBD1 (5 bases). This CDR3 comprises 15 residues. Germline CDR1 reads SNHLY; CDR2 reads FYNNEI. With 4 bases removed from V and 4 bases from J, the gap between germline ends came to 17 bases. CDR3 DNA: TGTGCCAGCAGTGTAGACAGTTGGACCTTTTACGAGCAGTACTTC. Residues: CASSVDSWTFYEQYF.

This chain joins TRBV28 and TRBJ1-2, with D uncertain. Looked up from germline, CDR1 is MDHEN and CDR2 is SYDVKM. The CDR3 is made up of 14 amino acids. Deletions cut 7 bases from V and 4 bases from J, with 16 bases between. CDR3 loop: CASNLGEAPYGYTF. The CDR3 coding sequence is TGTGCCAGCAACCTAGGCGAGGCCCCCTATGGCTACACCTTC.

The chain joins TRBV4-1 to TRBJ2-2, with D possibly matching TRBD2 (6 bases). The length of the CDR3 is 16 residues. Per germline, CDR1 MGHRA and CDR2 YSYEKL. V shed 1 base and J shed 6 bases, with 15 bases lying between them. The DNA of the CDR3 is TGCGCCAGCAGCCAAGTCAGTCCGGGGGATCCCGGGGAGCTGTTTTTT. It translates to CASSQVSPGDPGELFF.

CDR3: CASSGRLNTEAFF. CDR3 sequence (DNA): TGCGCCAGCAGCGGGAGACTTAACACTGAAGCTTTCTTT. The chain is built from TRBV5-1 and TRBJ1-1; D uncertain. The CDR3 runs 13 residues. Trimming shortened V by 4 bases and J by 2 bases, and 9 bases separated the two germline ends. CDR1 and CDR2 (germline): SGHRS, YFSETQ. The whole variable domain, remainder taken from reference TRBV5-1 and TRBJ1-1, is KAGVTQTPRYLIKTRGQQVTLSCSPISGHRSVSWYQQTPGQGLQFLFEYFSETQRNKGNFPGRFSGRQFSNSRSEMNVSTLELGDSALYLCASSGRLNTEAFFGQGTRLTVV.

The genes are TRBV2 and TRBJ2-7, with D possibly TRBD1 on 5 matching bases. From germline, CDR1 is SNHLY and CDR2 FYNNEI. The CDR3 extends over 14 amino acids. The V and J ends lost 4 bases and 0 bases respectively, with 10 bases between them. In DNA form, the CDR3 reads TGTGCCAGCAGTGGACAGTTGAGCTCCTACGAGCAGTACTTC. Protein sequence: CASSGQLSSYEQYF.

This clone was counted a few times. V and J are TRBV7-8 and TRBJ2-7; TRBD2 might be the D (5 bases). The germline gives CDR1 SGHVS, CDR2 FQNEAQ. Trimming cost V 1 base and J 0 bases, with 10 bases left between them. The CDR3 has 15 amino acids. CDR3 protein: CASSLGAGFSYEQYF. As DNA, the CDR3 is TGTGCCAGCAGCTTAGGGGCGGGCTTCTCCTACGAGCAGTACTTC.

V gene TRBV4-1 combines with J gene TRBJ2-1, with 9 bases identical to TRBD2. Germline CDR1 and CDR2: MGHRA and YSYEKL. CDR3 length: 17 amino acids. V lost 4 bases, J lost 7 bases, and 14 bases stayed unmatched. This chain's CDR3 is CASSPRLGGREGNEQFF. CDR3 nucleotide sequence: TGCGCCAGCAGCCCGCGCCTCGGCGGGAGGGAGGGGAATGAGCAGTTCTTC.

The rearrangement joins TRBV5-1 to TRBJ1-1; D is possibly TRBD1 (5 bases). This CDR3 has 13 residues. The germline CDR1 and CDR2 sequences are SGHRS and YFSETQ. Trimming removed 1 base from V and 3 bases from J, with 7 bases in between. CDR3: CASSLTGYTEAFF. The CDR3 DNA reads TGCGCCAGCAGCTTGACAGGATACACTGAAGCTTTCTTT.

The chain links TRBV2 to TRBJ2-7; 7 bases are shared with TRBD2. Trimming at V came to 7 bases and at J to 0 bases, leaving 6 bases not matched to a gene. CDR1 is SNHLY, CDR2 FYNNEI, per germline. CDR3 length: 14 residues. Here the CDR3 DNA reads TGTGCCAGCAATACGGGGGGATACTCCTACGAGCAGTACTTC. As protein: CASNTGGYSYEQYF.